The clone carrying this T cell receptor beta chain was detected ten times or more. Its specificity is not known. The data derive from a study of T cells in Graves' hyperthyroidism and ophthalmopathy. Looking at the study overall: Once the initial diagnosis was made, peripheral blood was obtained before any treatment. Study findings and constraints: Prediction of ophthalmopathy progression came a median around 6 months pre-onset.

Diagnosis rested on symptoms, serum thyroxine and TRAb, thyroid ultrasound, and orbital computed tomography. Amplified TCR beta CDR3 regions derived from RNA transcripts. Primed by the HTBI set, a first-round RT-PCR was run on the TCR CDR3. Each CDR3 protein gets one entry after TCRdb re-called the multiplex PCR reads with MiXCR. The sample lists 500,000 to 750,000 distinct CDR3 sequences; 13% to 15% were seen once. Germline lookup yields CDR1 LGHNA and CDR2 YSLEER. Trimming took off 1 base at V and 10 bases at J, with 14 bases between the two ends. The CDR3 extends over 14 amino acids. The sequencing sample was made of blood. This clonotype was obtained from a woman between 18 and 30 years old with Graves' ophthalmopathy. The V call is TRBV4-3, the J call TRBJ2-4, with D unclear. The DNA of the CDR3 is TGCGCCAGCAGCCAAGCCGTAGGCAGTCGGATTCAGTACTTC. Amino acid sequence: CASSQAVGSRIQYF.